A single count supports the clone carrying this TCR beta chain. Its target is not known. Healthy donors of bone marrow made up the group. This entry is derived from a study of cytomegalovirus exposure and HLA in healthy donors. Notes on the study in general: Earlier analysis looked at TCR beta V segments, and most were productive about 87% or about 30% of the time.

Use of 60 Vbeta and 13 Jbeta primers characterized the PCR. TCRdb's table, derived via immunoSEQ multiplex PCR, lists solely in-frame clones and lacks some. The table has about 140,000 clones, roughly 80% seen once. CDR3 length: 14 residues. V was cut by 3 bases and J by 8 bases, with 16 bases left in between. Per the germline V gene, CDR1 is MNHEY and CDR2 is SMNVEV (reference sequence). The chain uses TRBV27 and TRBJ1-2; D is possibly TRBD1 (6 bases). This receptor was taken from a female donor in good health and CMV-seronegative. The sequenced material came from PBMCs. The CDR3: CASSFTEGGGGYTF. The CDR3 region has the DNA TGTGCCAGCAGTTTTACGGAAGGGGGAGGGGGCTACACCTTC.